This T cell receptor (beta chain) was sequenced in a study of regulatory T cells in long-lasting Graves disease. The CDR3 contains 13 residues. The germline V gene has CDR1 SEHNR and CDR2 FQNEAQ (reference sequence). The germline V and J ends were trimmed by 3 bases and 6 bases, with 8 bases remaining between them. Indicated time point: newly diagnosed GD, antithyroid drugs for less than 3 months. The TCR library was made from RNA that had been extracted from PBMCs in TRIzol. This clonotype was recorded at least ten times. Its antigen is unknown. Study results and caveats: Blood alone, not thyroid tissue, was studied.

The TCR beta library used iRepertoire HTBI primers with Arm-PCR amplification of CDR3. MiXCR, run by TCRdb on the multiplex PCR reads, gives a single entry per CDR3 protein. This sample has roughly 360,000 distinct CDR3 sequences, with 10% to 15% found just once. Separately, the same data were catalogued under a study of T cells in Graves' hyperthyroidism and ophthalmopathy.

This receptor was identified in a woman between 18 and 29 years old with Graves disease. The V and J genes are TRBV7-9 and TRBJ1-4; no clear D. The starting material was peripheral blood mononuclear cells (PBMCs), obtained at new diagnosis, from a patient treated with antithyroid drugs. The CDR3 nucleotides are TGTGCCAGCAGCTTGGTAGCTTATGAAAAACTGTTTTTT. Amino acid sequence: CASSLVAYEKLFF.